A selection of T cell receptor beta chains follows, all from one sample in a study of OX40 agonist ivuxolimab in advanced cancers. Sequenced by immunoSEQ multiplex PCR; TCRdb stores in-frame clones only, minus some. The repertoire holds approximately 13,000 clones, with about 75% as singletons. Sequences were derived from CD4+ or CD8+ T cells sorted from blood, sampled in a trial of the OX40 agonist ivuxolimab. These receptors originate from an adult with an advanced solid tumor such as melanoma, head and neck, liver or kidney cancer. CDR3s include the opening cysteine and the closing phenylalanine or tryptophan. A D gene is named only where the DNA matches it firmly. For some rows the clone size is stated as once, few or many, or as a class when expanded; others skip it.

abundance	d_gene	v_gene	j_gene	CDR3nt	CDR3aa
.	.	TRBV19	TRBJ1-1	TGTGCCAGTAGTATAGGGGGAGGCATGAACACTGAAGCTTTCTTT	CASSIGGGMNTEAFF
.	.	TRBV27	TRBJ2-7	TGTGCCAGCAGTTTAACTGGCTACGAGCAGTACTTC	CASSLTGYEQYF
few	.	TRBV9	TRBJ2-7	TGTGCCAGCAGCGTAGCTCATGGCTACGAGCAGTACTTC	CASSVAHGYEQYF
.	TRBD2	TRBV7-7	TRBJ2-7	TGTGCTAGCAACATTAGCGGGGGCAACCCCGACGAGCAGTACTTC	CASNISGGNPDEQYF
few	TRBD2	TRBV27	TRBJ2-3	TGTGCCAGCAGTTTGGCGCGGGAGATTTCAGATACGCAGTATTTT	CASSLAREISDTQYF
few	.	TRBV29-1	TRBJ2-7	TGCAGCGTCAACAGGGCTGACTCCTACGAGCAGTACTTC	CSVNRADSYEQYF
.	.	TRBV6-5	TRBJ2-5	TGTGCCAGCAGTCCCAACAGTGGAGAGACCCAGTACTTC	CASSPNSGETQYF
once	.	TRBV10-2	TRBJ1-2	TGCGCCACCCTCCCTGGGGGAGCTAACTATGGCTACACCTTC	CATLPGGANYGYTF
.	.	TRBV2	TRBJ1-5	TGTGCCAGCAGTGGTTCACTAAACGGCCTTAGCAATCAGCCCCAGCATTTT	CASSGSLNGLSNQPQHF
.	.	TRBV6-5	TRBJ2-7	TGTGCCAGCAGTTACTCGAGTTCAGTGGCCTCCTACGAGCAGTACTTC	CASSYSSSVASYEQYF
.	.	TRBV6-5	TRBJ1-6	TGTGCCAGCAGTCCACAGACGCCCCTCCCCCTCCACTTT	CASSPQTPLPLHF
once	.	TRBV7-2	TRBJ2-1	TGTGCCAGCAGCCCTATAACCGGCTCCTACAATGAGCAGTTCTTC	CASSPITGSYNEQFF
.	TRBD1	TRBV6-6	TRBJ1-5	TGTGCCAGCAGCTGGACAGGGGGTCAGCCCCAGCATTTT	CASSWTGGQPQHF
.	.	TRBV6-5	TRBJ2-7	TGTGCCAGCAGTTACGCTTACGAGCAGTACTTC	CASSYAYEQYF
.	.	TRBV9	TRBJ2-2	TGTGCCAGCAGCGTAGATTGGCGGCAGACGAACACCGGGGAGCTGTTTTTT	CASSVDWRQTNTGELFF
.	TRBD2	TRBV29-1	TRBJ2-1	TGCAGCGTCGAGCGGGGGGTCACGGATGAGCAGTTCTTC	CSVERGVTDEQFF
.	.	TRBV5-4	TRBJ1-1	TGTGCCAGCAGCTTGGCCGAGAGTGAAGCTTTCTTT	CASSLAESEAFF
.	.	TRBV30	TRBJ1-5	TGTGCCTGGGGGACCGGGCGTTCGCAGCCCCAGCATTTT	CAWGTGRSQPQHF
.	.	TRBV25-1	TRBJ1-2	TGTGCCAGCAGTGGGGGATTCGGGGGGGTCGGTTCGTCGGGCTACACCTTC	CASSGGFGGVGSSGYTF
medium-sized	.	TRBV15	TRBJ2-3	TGTGCCACCAGCAGAGGACACGGATCCACAGATACGCAGTATTTT	CATSRGHGSTDTQYF
few	.	TRBV13	TRBJ2-2	TGTGCCAGCAGCACGGGACTCGCGAACACCGGGGAGCTGTTTTTT	CASSTGLANTGELFF
.	TRBD1	TRBV7-9	TRBJ1-6	TGTGCCAGCAGGCGGGGGACAGGCAATAATTCACCCCTCCACTTT	CASRRGTGNNSPLHF
.	.	TRBV19	TRBJ2-1	TGTGCCAGTACCCTGCGACCCTGGGGTTACAATGAGCAGTTCTTC	CASTLRPWGYNEQFF
.	TRBD2	TRBV4-3	TRBJ2-7	TGCGCCAGCAGCCGGGCGGGTCCGGGACTAGCGGGGGGGACTAGCGACGAGCAGTACTTC	CASSRAGPGLAGGTSDEQYF
.	.	TRBV7-6	TRBJ2-2	TGTGCCAGCAGCTATTATGGACAGACGAACACCGGGGAGCTGTTTTTT	CASSYYGQTNTGELFF
.	.	TRBV9	TRBJ2-2	TGTGCCAGCAGTGCCAAAAGGGGAGGTGAAGGATTGGGAGACACCGGGGAGCTGTTTTTT	CASSAKRGGEGLGDTGELFF
.	.	TRBV5-6	TRBJ1-3	TGTGCCAGCAGTGCGACATTCTCTGGAAACACCATATATTTT	CASSATFSGNTIYF
.	TRBD2	TRBV27	TRBJ2-3	TGTGCCAGCAGTCCCAGCGGGGGGGCGGCAGATACGCAGTATTTT	CASSPSGGAADTQYF
once	.	TRBV13	TRBJ2-3	TGTGCCAGCAGCTTAGGCGTCAGACAGGACCGCACAGATACGCAGTATTTT	CASSLGVRQDRTDTQYF
few	.	TRBV14	TRBJ2-4	TGTGCCAGCAGCCAAGTACAAGGGGGGATACCATGGGGCATTCAGTACTTC	CASSQVQGGIPWGIQYF
.	TRBD1	TRBV9	TRBJ1-2	TGTGCCAGCAGCTTATCAGGGGAGGGGGCGAGCTATGGCTACACCTTC	CASSLSGEGASYGYTF
.	.	TRBV11-2	TRBJ2-2	TGTGCCAGCAGCTTAAGGGAAATAGCGCCCGGGGAGCTGTTTTTT	CASSLREIAPGELFF
few	TRBD1	TRBV12-5	TRBJ1-5	TGTGCTAGTGGTCTGGTAGGGGACAGGGGCAATCAGCCCCAGCATTTT	CASGLVGDRGNQPQHF
few	TRBD1	TRBV4-1	TRBJ1-2	TGCGCCAGCAGTTCACCGGGACAGGGGTTCTATGGCTACACCTTC	CASSSPGQGFYGYTF
.	.	TRBV7-9	TRBJ1-4	TGTGCCAGCAGCCTTCCCCGGGACGAAAAACTGTTTTTT	CASSLPRDEKLFF
few	.	TRBV7-6	TRBJ2-1	TGTGCCAGCAGCACCTCTGCGGAGGCGGTAATCCCGTACAATGAGCAGTTCTTC	CASSTSAEAVIPYNEQFF
few	.	TRBV9	TRBJ1-1	TGTGCCAGCAGCGTAGGGGACACTGAAGCTTTCTTT	CASSVGDTEAFF
.	TRBD2	TRBV4-1	TRBJ2-2	TGCGCCAGCACTCCCGCGGGGGGAAAAGCGGGGGAGCTGTTTTTT	CASTPAGGKAGELFF
.	TRBD1	TRBV19	TRBJ1-1	TGTGCCAGTACCTCATGGACAGGCGGGGAATCTGAAGCTTTCTTT	CASTSWTGGESEAFF
few	.	TRBV25-1	TRBJ2-5	TGTGCCAGCAGTGAATACCGGGGACGGCAAGAGACCCAGTACTTC	CASSEYRGRQETQYF
.	.	TRBV10-1	TRBJ2-3	TGCGCCAGCAAGGGACATTACGACACAGATACGCAGTATTTT	CASKGHYDTDTQYF